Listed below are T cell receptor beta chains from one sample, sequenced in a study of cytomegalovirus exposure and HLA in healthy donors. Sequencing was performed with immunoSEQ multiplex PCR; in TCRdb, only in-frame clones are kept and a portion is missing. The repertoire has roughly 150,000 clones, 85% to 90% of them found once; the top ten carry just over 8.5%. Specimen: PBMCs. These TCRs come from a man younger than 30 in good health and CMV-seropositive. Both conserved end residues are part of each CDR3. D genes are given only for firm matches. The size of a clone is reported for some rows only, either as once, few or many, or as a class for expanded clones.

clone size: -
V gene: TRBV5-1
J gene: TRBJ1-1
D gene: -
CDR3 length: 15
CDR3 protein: CASSFTEIGNTEAFF
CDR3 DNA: TGCGCCAGCAGCTTTACTGAGATTGGGAACACTGAAGCTTTCTTT

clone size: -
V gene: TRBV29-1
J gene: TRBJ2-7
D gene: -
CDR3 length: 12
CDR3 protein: CSVGASVYEQYF
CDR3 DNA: TGCAGCGTTGGGGCGTCAGTCTACGAGCAGTACTTC

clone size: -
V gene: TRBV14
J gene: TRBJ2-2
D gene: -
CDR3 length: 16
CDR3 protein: CASSQDLGGGHGELFF
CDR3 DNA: TGTGCCAGCAGCCAAGATCTGGGCGGGGGCCACGGGGAGCTGTTTTTT

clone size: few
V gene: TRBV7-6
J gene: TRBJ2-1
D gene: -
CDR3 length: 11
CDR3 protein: CASSLDYEQFF
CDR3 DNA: TGTGCCAGCAGCTTGGACTATGAGCAGTTCTTC

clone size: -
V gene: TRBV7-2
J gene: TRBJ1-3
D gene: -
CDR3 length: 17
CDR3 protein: CASSSPGGGAFGNTIYF
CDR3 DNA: TGTGCCAGCAGCTCCCCGGGCGGGGGGGCTTTTGGAAACACCATATATTTT

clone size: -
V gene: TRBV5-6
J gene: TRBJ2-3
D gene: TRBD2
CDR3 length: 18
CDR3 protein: CASIPLGTSGGPQDTQYF
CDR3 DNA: TGTGCCAGCATCCCCCTGGGGACTAGCGGAGGGCCCCAAGATACGCAGTATTTT

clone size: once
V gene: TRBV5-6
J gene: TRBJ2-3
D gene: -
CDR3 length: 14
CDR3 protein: CASSLTSGSDTQYF
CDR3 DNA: TGTGCCAGCAGCCTGACTAGTGGGTCAGATACGCAGTATTTT

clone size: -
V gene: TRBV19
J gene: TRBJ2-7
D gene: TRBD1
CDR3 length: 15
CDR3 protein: CASSNLGTGRNEQYF
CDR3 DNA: TGTGCCAGTAGTAATTTAGGGACAGGTAGGAACGAGCAGTACTTC

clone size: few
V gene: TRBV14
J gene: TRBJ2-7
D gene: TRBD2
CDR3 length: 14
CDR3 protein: CASSQGLGGYEQYF
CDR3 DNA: TGTGCCAGCAGCCAGGGACTAGGTGGGTACGAGCAGTACTTC

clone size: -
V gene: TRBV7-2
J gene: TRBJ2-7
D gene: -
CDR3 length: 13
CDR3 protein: CASSRSGTYEQYF
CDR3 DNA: TGTGCCAGCAGCCGTAGCGGTACCTACGAGCAGTACTTC